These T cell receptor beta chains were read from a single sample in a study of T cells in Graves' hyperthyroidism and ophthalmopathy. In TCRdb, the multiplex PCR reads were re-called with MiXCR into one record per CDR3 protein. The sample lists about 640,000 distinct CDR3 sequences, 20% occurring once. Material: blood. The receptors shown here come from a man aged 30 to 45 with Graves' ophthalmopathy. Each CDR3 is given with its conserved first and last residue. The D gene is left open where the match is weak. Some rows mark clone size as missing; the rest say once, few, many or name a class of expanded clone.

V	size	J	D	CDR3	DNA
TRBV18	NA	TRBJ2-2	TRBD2	CASSPSGTNTGELFF	TGTGCCAGCTCTCCCAGCGGGACCAACACCGGGGAGCTGTTTTTT
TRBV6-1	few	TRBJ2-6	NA	CATLHPSGANVLTF	TGTGCCACCCTTCACCCCTCTGGGGCCAACGTCCTGACTTTC
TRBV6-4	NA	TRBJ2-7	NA	CASSEWRFDEQYF	TGTGCCAGCAGTGAATGGCGTTTTGACGAGCAGTACTTC
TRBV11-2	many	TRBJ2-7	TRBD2	CASSLDRDYYEQYF	TGTGCCAGCAGCTTAGATAGGGACTACTACGAGCAGTACTTC
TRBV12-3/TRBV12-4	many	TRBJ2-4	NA	CASSRGGGGKNIQYF	TGTGCCAGCAGCCGCGGAGGGGGTGGCAAAAACATTCAGTACTTC
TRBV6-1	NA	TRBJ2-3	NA	CASSPPIGPTDTQYF	TGTGCCAGCAGCCCCCCCATTGGCCCCACAGATACGCAGTATTTT
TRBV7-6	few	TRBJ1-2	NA	CASSPTLTALTF	TGTGCCAGCAGCCCGACCTTGACAGCACTCACCTTC
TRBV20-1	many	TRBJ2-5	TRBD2	CSARTSGIQETQYF	TGCAGTGCTAGAACTAGCGGGATCCAAGAGACCCAGTACTTC
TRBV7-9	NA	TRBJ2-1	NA	CASSLVSGIPYNEQFF	TGTGCCAGCAGCTTAGTTTCAGGGATTCCCTACAATGAGCAGTTCTTC
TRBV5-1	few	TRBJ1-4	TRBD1	CASSLWGQQVEKLFF	TGCGCCAGCAGCTTGTGGGGACAGCAAGTCGAAAAACTGTTTTTT
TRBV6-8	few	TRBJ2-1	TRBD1	CASSYVYGTGEQFF	TGTGCCAGCAGTTATGTATATGGGACAGGGGAGCAGTTCTTC
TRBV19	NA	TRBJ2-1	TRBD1	CASSKTGGHLNEQFF	TGTGCCAGTAGTAAGACAGGGGGCCACCTAAATGAGCAGTTCTTC
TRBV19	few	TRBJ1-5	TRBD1	CASSAQGAGNQPQHF	TGTGCCAGTAGTGCACAGGGGGCAGGCAATCAGCCCCAGCATTTT
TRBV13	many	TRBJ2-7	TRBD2	CATSPSGRRVQYF	TGTGCCACCTCGCCCAGCGGGAGAAGAGTGCAGTACTTC
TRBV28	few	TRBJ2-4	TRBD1	CASSITGTGVSDKNIQYF	TGTGCCAGCAGTATCACCGGGACAGGGGTCTCGGACAAAAACATTCAGTACTTC
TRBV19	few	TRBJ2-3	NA	CASSIGLAPYTDTQYF	TGTGCCAGTAGTATAGGGTTAGCCCCTTACACAGATACGCAGTATTTT
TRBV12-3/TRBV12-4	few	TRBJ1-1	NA	CASSHKRGNTEAFF	TGTGCCAGCAGCCACAAGAGGGGGAACACTGAAGCTTTCTTT
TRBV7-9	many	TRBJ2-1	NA	CASSLRDGPYNEQFF	TGTGCCAGCAGCTTACGGGATGGGCCATACAATGAGCAGTTCTTC
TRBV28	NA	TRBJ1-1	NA	CASIPLELGGLYTEAFF	TGTGCCAGCATTCCATTGGAACTGGGGGGCTTGTACACTGAAGCTTTCTTT
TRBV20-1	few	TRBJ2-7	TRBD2	CSARDFTGTSGNTYEQYF	TGCAGTGCTAGAGACTTTACCGGGACTAGCGGGAACACCTACGAGCAGTACTTC
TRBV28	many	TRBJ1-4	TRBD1	CASSSSGTGSEKLFF	TGTGCCAGCAGCTCCTCCGGGACAGGGAGTGAAAAACTGTTTTTT
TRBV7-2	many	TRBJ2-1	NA	CASSVQVYNEQFF	TGTGCCAGCAGCGTACAGGTCTACAATGAGCAGTTCTTC
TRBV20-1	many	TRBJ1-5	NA	CSARDSSGVSNQPQHF	TGCAGTGCTAGAGATTCCTCAGGGGTTAGCAATCAGCCCCAGCATTTT
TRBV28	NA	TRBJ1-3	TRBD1	CASSSGGRTGNTIYF	TGTGCCAGCAGTTCAGGGGGACGCACTGGAAACACCATATATTTT
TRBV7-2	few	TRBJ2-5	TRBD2	CASSLRGVGMETQYF	TGTGCCAGCAGCCTCCGGGGGGTGGGTATGGAGACCCAGTACTTC
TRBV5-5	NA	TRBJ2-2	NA	CASSLVGRGNTGELFF	TGTGCCAGCAGCTTGGTAGGCAGGGGGAACACCGGGGAGCTGTTTTTT
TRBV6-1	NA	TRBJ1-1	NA	CASTRGLNTEAFF	TGTGCCAGCACGCGGGGTTTGAACACTGAAGCTTTCTTT
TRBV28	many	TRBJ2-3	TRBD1	CASSLDRGPTDTQYF	TGTGCCAGCAGTCTCGACAGGGGGCCAACAGATACGCAGTATTTT
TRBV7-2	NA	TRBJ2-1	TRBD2	CASSLEGLAGGDEQFF	TGTGCCAGCAGCTTAGAGGGACTAGCGGGAGGGGATGAGCAGTTCTTC
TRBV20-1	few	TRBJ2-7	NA	CSALNPGPPGEQYF	TGCAGTGCCCTAAACCCGGGTCCACCTGGGGAGCAGTACTTC
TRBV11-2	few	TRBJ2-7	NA	CASSSIQGRFYEQYF	TGTGCCAGCAGCTCAATACAGGGACGGTTCTACGAGCAGTACTTC
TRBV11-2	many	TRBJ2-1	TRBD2	CASSTGLGAYNEQFF	TGTGCCAGCAGCACCGGACTAGGGGCCTACAATGAGCAGTTCTTC
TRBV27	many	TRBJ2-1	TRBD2	CASSLSLAGIEQFF	TGTGCCAGCAGTTTGAGCCTAGCGGGGATTGAGCAGTTCTTC
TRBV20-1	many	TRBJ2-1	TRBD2	CSAPRTSAEQFF	TGCAGTGCTCCTCGGACTAGCGCTGAGCAGTTCTTC
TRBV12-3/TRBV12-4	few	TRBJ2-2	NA	CASRKLGNTGELFF	TGTGCCAGCAGGAAACTAGGGAACACCGGGGAGCTGTTTTTT
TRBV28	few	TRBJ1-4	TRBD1	CASSLSSGGVRNEKLFF	TGTGCCAGCAGTTTATCGTCAGGGGGGGTTCGGAATGAAAAACTGTTTTTT
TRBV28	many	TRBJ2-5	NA	CASSPTQPGETQYF	TGTGCCAGCAGTCCGACCCAACCCGGAGAGACCCAGTACTTC
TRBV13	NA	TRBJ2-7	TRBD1	CASSFTGGPYEQYF	TGTGCCAGCAGCTTTACAGGGGGTCCCTACGAGCAGTACTTC
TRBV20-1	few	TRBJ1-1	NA	CSARNPMNTEAFF	TGCAGTGCTAGAAACCCCATGAACACTGAAGCTTTCTTT
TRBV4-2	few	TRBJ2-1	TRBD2	CASSQEATSGRKNEQFF	TGTGCCAGCAGCCAAGAGGCAACTAGCGGGAGGAAAAATGAGCAGTTCTTC
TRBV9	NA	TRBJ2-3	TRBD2	CASTKGTSGHTDTQYF	TGTGCCAGCACCAAGGGGACTAGCGGCCACACAGATACGCAGTATTTT
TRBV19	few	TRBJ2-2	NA	CASRGGSSGTGELFF	TGTGCCAGTAGGGGTGGATCTTCGGGGACCGGGGAGCTGTTTTTT
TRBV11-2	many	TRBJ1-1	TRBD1	CASSLERQGSTEAFF	TGTGCCAGCAGCTTAGAACGACAGGGAAGCACTGAAGCTTTCTTT
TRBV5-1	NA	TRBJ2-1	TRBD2	CASSLGPPLAGGPNEQFF	TGTGCCAGCAGCTTAGGCCCACCACTAGCGGGAGGGCCCAATGAGCAGTTCTTC
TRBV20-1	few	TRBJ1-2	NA	CSASPGVMGYGYTF	TGCAGTGCTAGCCCCGGGGTGATGGGCTATGGCTACACCTTC
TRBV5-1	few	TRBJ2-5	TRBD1	CASSLFGTGQETQYF	TGCGCCAGCAGCTTGTTCGGGACAGGTCAAGAGACCCAGTACTTC